This TCR beta chain appears in the sequencing data of a study of blood T cell repertoires in COVID-19. The CDR3 spans 16 residues. After removal of 1 base from V and 1 base from J, the junction contained 2 bases not matched to a gene. Looked up from germline, CDR1 is MNHEY and CDR2 is SMNVEV (reference sequence). Measured with immunoSEQ multiplex PCR; TCRdb has only the in-frame clones, and not every one. The sample contains around 250,000 clones, around 90% of which appear only once. The chain couples TRBV27 to TRBJ2-2; TRBD2 aligns across 8 bases. This clonotype was sampled from a woman between 40 and 50 years old who had been exposed to COVID-19. The sequenced material came from PBMCs or T cells enriched from blood (not recorded which). DNA for the CDR3: TGTGCCAGCAGTTTATTTGCGGGGGGGAACACCGGGGAGCTGTTTTTT. Its translation is CASSLFAGGNTGELFF.